A selection of T cell receptor beta chains follows, all from one sample in a study of beta chain features in type 1 diabetes. Using immunoSEQ multiplex PCR, the repertoire was profiled, and TCRdb retains in-frame clones only, with some absent. Found here are approximately 250,000 clones, 16% of them singletons; the top ten hold approximately 0.086%. The sequenced sample consisted of naive CD4+ T cells from blood. The receptors derive from a young man with type 1 diabetes. CDR3s include the opening cysteine and the closing phenylalanine or tryptophan. D genes are given only for firm matches. The size field is filled for only some rows; it gives once, few, many or a size class.

clone_size | j_call | v_call | d_call | cdr3_nt | cdr3_aa
few | TRBJ2-5 | TRBV30 | - | TGTGCCTGTCAAGTGGGACAAGAGACCCAGTACTTC | CACQVGQETQYF
- | TRBJ1-5 | TRBV29-1 | - | TGCAGCGTTGTAGGGGGAAGCAATCAGCCCCAGCATTTT | CSVVGGSNQPQHF
few | TRBJ2-3 | TRBV28 | - | TGTGCCAGCAGTCTCCCGACAGCTAGCACAGATACGCAGTATTTT | CASSLPTASTDTQYF
- | TRBJ2-3 | TRBV7-9 | - | TGTGCCAGCAGCTACCAGACTAGCACAGATACGCAGTATTTT | CASSYQTSTDTQYF
few | TRBJ2-7 | TRBV30 | TRBD1 | TGTGCCTGGAGGGCAGGGGGTAACTACTACGAGCAGTACTTC | CAWRAGGNYYEQYF
- | TRBJ2-3 | TRBV7-8 | TRBD2 | TGTGCCAGCAGCCAAAGCCTCAGCGGGAGATCAGATACGCAGTATTTT | CASSQSLSGRSDTQYF
- | TRBJ2-5 | TRBV4-1 | - | TGCGCCAGCAGCCAACTGATTCAAGAGACCCAGTACTTC | CASSQLIQETQYF
- | TRBJ2-1 | TRBV29-1 | - | TGCAGCGCTGGTGGGGGGAAGGCTCAGGATGAGCAGTTCTTC | CSAGGGKAQDEQFF
few | TRBJ2-4 | TRBV4-1 | - | TGCGCCAGCAGCCAAGGGGACGTAAAAAACATTCAGTACTTC | CASSQGDVKNIQYF
- | TRBJ1-1 | TRBV4-2 | TRBD1 | TGTGCCAGCAGCCAGCAGACAGGGAGCCCTGAAGCTTTCTTT | CASSQQTGSPEAFF
few | TRBJ2-7 | TRBV7-9 | - | TGTGCCAGCAGCAACAATGGCCGGCCGGACTCCTACGAGCAGTACTTC | CASSNNGRPDSYEQYF
- | TRBJ2-1 | TRBV11-1 | - | TGTGCCAGCAGCTTAGTTCGGAATCAAGCGGTTGTTGATGAGCAGTTCTTC | CASSLVRNQAVVDEQFF
- | TRBJ2-3 | TRBV4-1 | TRBD2 | TGCGCCAGCAGCCATCTTCTAGCGGGTCTTAGCACAGATACGCAGTATTTT | CASSHLLAGLSTDTQYF
- | TRBJ2-5 | TRBV30 | - | TGTGCCTGGAGAGGGCAAGAGACCCAGTACTTC | CAWRGQETQYF
- | TRBJ2-7 | TRBV14 | - | TGTGCCAGCAGCCTCCGGGGGGCTGGCGAGCAGTACTTC | CASSLRGAGEQYF
few | TRBJ2-5 | TRBV11-1 | - | TGTGCCAGCAGCTTATCGAGAGAGACCCAGTACTTC | CASSLSRETQYF
- | TRBJ2-7 | TRBV10-3 | - | TGTGCCATCAGCGACGGGAGCTCCTACGAGCAGTACTTC | CAISDGSSYEQYF
few | TRBJ2-7 | TRBV29-1 | - | TGCAGCGTCCTGGGACAGCGGGGCCACGAGCAGTACTTC | CSVLGQRGHEQYF
- | TRBJ2-7 | TRBV7-9 | - | TGTGCCAGCAGCTTTCAGGCTTTCGAGCAGTACTTC | CASSFQAFEQYF
- | TRBJ2-3 | TRBV6-5 | - | TGTGCCAGCAGTTCCGCAGATACGCAGTATTTT | CASSSADTQYF
- | TRBJ2-7 | TRBV28 | - | TGTGCCGGGGGCCCGGGGTCAGCCTACGAGCAGTACTTC | CAGGPGSAYEQYF
few | TRBJ2-7 | TRBV4-3 | TRBD2 | TGCGCCAGCAGCCGGACCGGGACTAGCGGGAGTTACGAGCAGTACTTC | CASSRTGTSGSYEQYF
- | TRBJ2-2 | TRBV29-1 | TRBD2 | TGCAGCGTTGAGCGTCCTAGCGGGACGGGGGCCGGGGAGCTGTTTTTT | CSVERPSGTGAGELFF
few | TRBJ2-4 | TRBV28 | - | TGTGCCAGCAGCTCTGAGGACATTCAGTACTTC | CASSSEDIQYF
- | TRBJ1-2 | TRBV28 | - | TGTGCCAGCTTCGGACAGAAGGCGTATGGCTACACCTTC | CASFGQKAYGYTF
few | TRBJ2-3 | TRBV30 | - | TGTGCCTGGAACCCAGGGATCTCAGATACGCAGTATTTT | CAWNPGISDTQYF
- | TRBJ2-4 | TRBV19 | - | TGTGCCAGTAGTACTGTAGCCAAAAACATTCAGTACTTC | CASSTVAKNIQYF
few | TRBJ2-1 | TRBV15 | - | TGTGCCACCAGCGCCGGGCTGCAGAATGAGCAGTTCTTC | CATSAGLQNEQFF
- | TRBJ2-3 | TRBV7-2 | TRBD2 | TGTGCCAGCACCTGGAGAGCGGGAGGGCCGGATACGCAGTATTTT | CASTWRAGGPDTQYF
few | TRBJ2-3 | TRBV28 | TRBD2 | TGTGCCAGCAGTTTATGGGCTAGCGGGGAACACACAGATACGCAGTATTTT | CASSLWASGEHTDTQYF
few | TRBJ2-2 | TRBV4-3 | - | TGCGCCAGCAGCCAAGGCCACCGCAGGGGCACCGGGGAGCTGTTTTTT | CASSQGHRRGTGELFF
few | TRBJ2-7 | TRBV25-1 | - | TGTGCCAGCAGTGGAACAAACAGTTACGAGCAGTACTTC | CASSGTNSYEQYF
- | TRBJ2-2 | TRBV29-1 | - | TGCAGCGTTGGGACCGGGGAGCTGTTTTTT | CSVGTGELFF
- | TRBJ1-2 | TRBV30 | - | TGTGCCTGGAGTGTACGGTCAGGGGATGGCTACACCTTC | CAWSVRSGDGYTF
- | TRBJ2-5 | TRBV15 | - | TGTGCCACCAGCAGAGATCTAGGGGGCCAAGAGACCCAGTACTTC | CATSRDLGGQETQYF
few | TRBJ1-5 | TRBV10-3 | TRBD1 | TGTGCCATCAGGGGTGGACAGGGGAATCAGCCCCAGCATTTT | CAIRGGQGNQPQHF
few | TRBJ2-4 | TRBV7-9 | - | TGTGCCAGCAGCTTATCAGAGAGGGCCAAAAACATTCAGTACTTC | CASSLSERAKNIQYF
few | TRBJ2-3 | TRBV29-1 | - | TGCAGCGTTGAAAGCAGAACAGATACGCAGTATTTT | CSVESRTDTQYF
- | TRBJ2-2 | TRBV29-1 | - | TGCAGCCTCGGAGAGAACACCGGGGAGCTGTTTTTT | CSLGENTGELFF
few | TRBJ2-1 | TRBV7-2 | - | TGTGCCAGCAGCTTGGTCGGGGACTCCTACAATGAGCAGTTCTTC | CASSLVGDSYNEQFF
few | TRBJ2-3 | TRBV25-1 | - | TGTGCCAGCAGTGATTACTTCACAGATACGCAGTATTTT | CASSDYFTDTQYF